What follows are 13 T cell receptor beta chains derived from one specimen sequenced in a study of T cell repertoires in cytomegalovirus infection. TCRdb independently ran MiXCR on the reads; one entry per CDR3 protein. The sample includes around 800,000 distinct CDR3 sequences, 30% to 35% of them seen just once. Antigens of these TCRs are unknown. The source was cultured CD8+ T cells from PBMCs, collected from culture after CMV antigen stimulation. The receptors derive from a human donor in good health (CMV status not recorded). Some clones in this sample may be carry-over from other donors' samples.

This clonotype was seen a handful of times. The chain couples TRBV12-3 or TRBV12-4 to TRBJ1-4; D is ambiguous. Deletions cut 2 bases from V and 4 bases from J, with 11 bases between. The CDR3 length is 15 residues. Here the CDR3 reads CASSLQAAVNEKLFF. The CDR3 region has the DNA TGTGCCAGCAGTTTACAGGCTGCAGTTAATGAAAAACTGTTTTTT.

With respect to this clonotype: Just one base apart from a much larger clone, this may be a read error. The J gene is TRBJ2-1, the V gene TRBV7-2, with TRBD2 identical over 9 bases. V dropped 6 bases and J dropped 5; count of bases not matched to a gene: 11. CDR1 and CDR2 from the germline V gene are SGHTA and FQGNSA. This CDR3 has 16 amino acids. Written as DNA, the CDR3 is TGTGCCAGCAGTTCAAGACTAGCGGAGCTTGACAATGAGCAGTTCTTC. This codes for CASSSRLAELDNEQFF.

This clonotype was seen only once. Sequence at one end of the junction differs from germline and may be a read error. This chain joins TRBV20-1 and TRBJ2-1; perhaps TRBD2 as D (6 bases). The CDR3 extends over 13 amino acids. In germline, CDR1 is DFQATT, CDR2 SNEGSKA (reference sequence). This chain's CDR3 is CSALLFIAEGPLF. CDR3 nucleotides: TGCAGTGCCCTACTTTTTATAGCGGAGGGGCCGCTCTTC.

The sample holds many counts of this clonotype. The chain couples TRBV7-8 to TRBJ2-3, with D perhaps given as TRBD1 or TRBD2 (6 bases each). Germline lookup yields CDR1 SGHVS and CDR2 FQNEAQ. V gave up 1 base and J gave up 5 bases, with 13 bases separating them. This CDR3 comprises 15 residues. CDR3 coding DNA: TGTGCCAGCAGCTTAGGCCCGGGGGCAGGAGATACGCAGTATTTT. As protein: CASSLGPGAGDTQYF.

In this sample, this clonotype turned up a few times. This chain links TRBV7-9 with TRBJ1-2; possible D gene TRBD1, 6 bases. The ends were cut back, 0 bases at V and 7 bases at J, with 15 bases in the middle. The germline V gene encodes CDR1 SEHNR and CDR2 FQNEAQ (reference sequence). The CDR3 is 15 residues long. The CDR3 loop reads CASSLADRWSSGYTF. CDR3 DNA sequence: TGTGCCAGCAGCTTAGCTGACAGGTGGAGTAGTGGCTACACCTTC.

Turning to this clonotype: A much larger clone sits a single nucleotide away, making a read error possible. This chain uses TRBV7-2 with TRBJ2-5; no definite D call. CDR1 and CDR2 from the germline V gene are SGHTA and FQGNSA. V lost 2 bases and J lost 5, with 12 bases in between. The CDR3 is made up of 14 amino acids. As DNA, the CDR3 is TGTGCCAGCAGCTTATGGAGCTCAGTGGAGACCCAGTACTTC. It encodes CASSLWSSVETQYF.

This clonotype came up a few times. V usage is TRBV3-1 and J usage is TRBJ2-1, with D perhaps TRBD1 or TRBD2 (5 bases each). The V and J ends lost 4 bases and 7 bases respectively, with 14 bases between them. The CDR3 has 14 amino acids. Germline V gene sequence: CDR1 LGHDT, CDR2 YNNKEL (reference sequence). The CDR3 region is CASSPGTSKNEQFF. CDR3 coding DNA: TGTGCCAGCAGCCCCGGGACCAGCAAGAATGAGCAGTTCTTC.

The rearrangement joins TRBV6-6 to TRBJ1-5; D is unclear. Germline assignment: CDR1 MNHNY and CDR2 SVGAGI (reference sequence). This CDR3 is built from 15 residues. The V end was cut by 5 bases, the J end by 4 bases, with 15 bases between. In DNA, the CDR3 is TGTGCCAGCAGTCCCTCCAGCTATGGGAATCAGCCCCAGCATTTT. Residues: CASSPSSYGNQPQHF.

In its sample, this clonotype was seen a few times. This rearrangement joins TRBV2 to TRBJ2-7; D tentatively fits TRBD1 or TRBD2 (5 bases each). Germline V gene lookup returns CDR1 SNHLY and CDR2 FYNNEI. V gave up 4 bases and J gave up 5 bases, with 18 bases separating them. The CDR3 is 15 amino acids. The CDR3 DNA reads as TGTGCCAGCAGTGGGACGAGGGGCGAGGGTGACGAGCAGTACTTC. Amino acid sequence: CASSGTRGEGDEQYF.

V is TRBV7-6 and J is TRBJ1-5; 10 bases align to TRBD1. Looked up from germline, CDR1 is SGHVS and CDR2 is FNYEAQ. The CDR3 covers 15 residues. Trimming cost V 1 base and J 7 bases; bases outside gene matches: 4. For the CDR3, the DNA is TGTGCCAGCAGCTTAGGGGACAGGGGTGCCCAGCCCCAGCATTTT. Its translation is CASSLGDRGAQPQHF.

J is TRBJ2-2 and V is TRBV7-2; unclear D gene. The CDR3 has 19 residues. V was clipped by 5 bases and J by 0 bases, with 22 bases between them. CDR1 and CDR2 (germline): SGHTA, FQGNSA. The DNA for the CDR3 is TGTGCCAGCAGCCCGACGACGCTTCGACTGATAGCGAACACCGGGGAGCTGTTTTTT. Its translation: CASSPTTLRLIANTGELFF.

This clonotype was counted between two and nine times. V and J are TRBV7-9 and TRBJ1-2, with D possibly being TRBD1 (5 bases). Trimming left V 0 bases short and J 7 bases short, with 12 bases between. Germline CDR1 reads SEHNR; CDR2 reads FQNEAQ (reference sequence). This CDR3 contains 14 residues. The DNA for the CDR3 is TGTGCCAGCAGCTTAGCAAAGGGGCGCGGTGGCTACACCTTC. It encodes CASSLAKGRGGYTF.

This clonotype is classed as medium-sized. The rearrangement joins TRBV7-6 to TRBJ2-6; TRBD1 is a possible D gene (6 bases). The CDR3 is 17 residues long. The V end was cut by 5 bases, the J end by 0 bases, with 14 bases between. Germline V lookup: CDR1 SGHVS, CDR2 FNYEAQ. CDR3 region: CASSPLDRFSGANVLTF. Here the CDR3 DNA reads TGTGCCAGCAGCCCACTAGACAGGTTCTCTGGGGCCAACGTCCTGACTTTC.